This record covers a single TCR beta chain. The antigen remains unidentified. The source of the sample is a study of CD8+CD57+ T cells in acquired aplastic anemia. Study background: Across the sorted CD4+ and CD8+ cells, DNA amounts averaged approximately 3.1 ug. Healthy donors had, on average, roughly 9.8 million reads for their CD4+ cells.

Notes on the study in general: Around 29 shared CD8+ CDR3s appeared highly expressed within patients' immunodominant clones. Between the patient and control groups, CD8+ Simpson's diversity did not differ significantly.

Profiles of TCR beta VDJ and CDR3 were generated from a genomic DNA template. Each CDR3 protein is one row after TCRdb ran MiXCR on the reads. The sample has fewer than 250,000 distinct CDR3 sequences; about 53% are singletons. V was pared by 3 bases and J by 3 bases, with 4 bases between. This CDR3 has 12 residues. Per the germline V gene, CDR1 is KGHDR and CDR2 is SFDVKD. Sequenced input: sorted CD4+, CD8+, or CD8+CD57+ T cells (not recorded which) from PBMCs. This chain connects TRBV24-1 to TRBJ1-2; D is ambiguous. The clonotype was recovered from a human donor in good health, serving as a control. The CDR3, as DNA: TGTGCCACCAGTGATCGGCACTATGGCTACACCTTC. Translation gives CATSDRHYGYTF.